This T cell receptor beta chain was documented in a study of Ad26.COV2.S vaccination and SARS-CoV-2 variants. This table comes from immunoSEQ multiplex PCR, and its TCRdb copy is limited to in-frame clones, with some not included. Of approximately 480,000 clones in the sample, around 85% were seen once. The treatment here: 15 to 20 received Ad26.COV2.S at low or high dose, single or two shots; 5 received placebo; per-sample allocation not given. Material that was analyzed had been drawn on day 63 after the first vaccine or placebo injection. This clone has just one count. Its matching antigen is unknown. The CDR3 is 16 residues long. In germline, CDR1 is SGHVS, CDR2 FQNEAQ. V was clipped by 6 bases and J by 4 bases, with 22 bases between them. Regarding the study as a whole: Compared with placebo recipients, vaccine recipients had higher spike-specific TCR breadth.

The clonotype was recovered from a person between 18 and 59 years old who received the Ad26.COV2.S COVID-19 vaccine or a placebo. The chain has TRBV7-8 and TRBJ2-7; weak D call: TRBD2 (6 bases). The sequencing used peripheral blood, collected in a trial of Ad26.COV2.S vaccine versus placebo. The CDR3 region has the DNA TGTGCCAGCAGTCACCCCTCTCGGGGGAGCGCGTACGAGCAGTACTTC. This sequence encodes CASSHPSRGSAYEQYF.